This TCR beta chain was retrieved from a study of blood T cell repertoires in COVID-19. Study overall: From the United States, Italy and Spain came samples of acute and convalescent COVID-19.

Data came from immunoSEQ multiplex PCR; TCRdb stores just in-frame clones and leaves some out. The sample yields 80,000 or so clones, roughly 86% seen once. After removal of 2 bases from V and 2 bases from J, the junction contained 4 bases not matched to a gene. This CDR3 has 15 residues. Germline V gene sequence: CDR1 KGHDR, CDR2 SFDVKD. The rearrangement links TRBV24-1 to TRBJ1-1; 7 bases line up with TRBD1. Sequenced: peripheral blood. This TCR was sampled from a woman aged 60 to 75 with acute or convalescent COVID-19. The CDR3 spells CATSDSGGGNTEAFF. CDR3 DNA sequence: TGTGCCACCAGTGATTCGGGAGGGGGCAACACTGAAGCTTTCTTT.